This TCR beta chain was recovered during a study of early T cells in non-severe SARS-CoV-2 infection. About the study: Sequencing of bulk RNA from unsorted whole blood was done, without chain pairing. Study observations and caveats: VDJdb matching, biased toward anti-spike CD8 responses, missed private and CD4 specificities.

The sample holds many counts of this clonotype. Its antigen is unidentified. Attachment of unique molecular identifiers was made to individual cDNA molecules. MiXCR was run by TCRdb on the 5' RACE reads, yielding one entry per CDR3 protein. The sample shows 60,000 to 75,000 distinct CDR3 sequences, 10% to 15% of them seen only once. CDR3 size: 13 residues. Germline CDR1 and CDR2: MNHNS and SASEGT. Trimming took off 4 bases at V and 3 bases at J, with 10 bases between the two ends. The chain has TRBV6-1 and TRBJ2-7; possible D gene TRBD1, 5 bases. This TCR derives from an adult who was a healthcare worker with PCR-confirmed SARS-CoV-2 infection or an uninfected control (not recorded which). Sequencing used whole blood. The CDR3 protein is CASSVTEFYEQYF. CDR3 nucleotides: TGTGCCAGCAGTGTGACAGAGTTCTACGAGCAGTACTTC.